This paragraph reports one T cell receptor (beta chain). Germline V gene lookup returns CDR1 MNHEY and CDR2 SVGAGI. V lost 10 bases and J 3 bases, leaving 16 bases between the germline ends. CDR3 size: 14 residues. Between about 2014 and 2018, patients underwent resection in Japan or China. These data come from a study of immune evolution from preneoplasia to lung adenocarcinoma. Study at large: HLA loss of heterozygosity: 7% AIS, more than 14% MIA, around 35% ADC, none AAH.

Generated by immunoSEQ multiplex PCR, the TCRdb table keeps only in-frame clones and is missing some. The repertoire includes 20,000 to 25,000 clones, approximately 71% of them detected once, and around 5.6% sits in the top ten. The sample comprised FFPE invasive lung adenocarcinoma tissue. The TCR was taken from a person in their sixties or seventies with lung adenocarcinoma. The chain joins TRBV6-5 to TRBJ1-5; possible D gene TRBD1, 5 bases. For the CDR3, the DNA is TGTGCCACCGAAAATCGACAGTTCAATCAGCCCCAGCATTTT. Encoded protein: CATENRQFNQPQHF.